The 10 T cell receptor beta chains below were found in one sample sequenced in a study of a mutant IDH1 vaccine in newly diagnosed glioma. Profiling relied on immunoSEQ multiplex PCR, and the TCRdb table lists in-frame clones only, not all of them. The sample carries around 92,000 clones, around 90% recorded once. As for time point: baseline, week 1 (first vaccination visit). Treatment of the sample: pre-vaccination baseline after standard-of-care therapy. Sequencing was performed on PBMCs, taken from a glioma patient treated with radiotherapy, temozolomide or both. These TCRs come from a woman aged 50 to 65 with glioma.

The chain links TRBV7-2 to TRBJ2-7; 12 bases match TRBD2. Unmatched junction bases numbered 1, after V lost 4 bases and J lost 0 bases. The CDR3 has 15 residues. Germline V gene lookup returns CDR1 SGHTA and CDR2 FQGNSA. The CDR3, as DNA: TGTGCCAGCAGCTGGACTAGCGGGGTCTCCTACGAGCAGTACTTC. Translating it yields CASSWTSGVSYEQYF.

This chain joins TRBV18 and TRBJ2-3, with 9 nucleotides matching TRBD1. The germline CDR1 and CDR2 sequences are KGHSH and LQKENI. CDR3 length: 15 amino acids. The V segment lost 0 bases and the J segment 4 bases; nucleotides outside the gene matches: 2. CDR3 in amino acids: CASSPPGQGPDTQYF. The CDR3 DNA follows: TGTGCCAGCTCACCACCGGGACAGGGTCCAGATACGCAGTATTTT. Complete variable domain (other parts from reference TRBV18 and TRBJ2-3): NAGVMQNPRHLVRRRGQEARLRCSPMKGHSHVYWYRQLPEEGLKFMVYLQKENIIDESGMPKERFSAEFPKEGPSILRIQQVVRGDSAAYFCASSPPGQGPDTQYFGPGTRLTVL.

CDR3 DNA: TGTGCCAGTAGTCCCCGGGGCCGACCATCTCAAGAGACCCAGTACTTC. This gives the protein CASSPRGRPSQETQYF. The chain links TRBV19 to TRBJ2-5; D assignment may be TRBD1 or TRBD2 (5 bases each). The CDR3 is 16 amino acids. Germline lookup yields CDR1 LNHDA and CDR2 SQIVND (reference sequence). The V gene lost 5 bases and the J gene lost 2 bases, with 18 bases spanning the gap.

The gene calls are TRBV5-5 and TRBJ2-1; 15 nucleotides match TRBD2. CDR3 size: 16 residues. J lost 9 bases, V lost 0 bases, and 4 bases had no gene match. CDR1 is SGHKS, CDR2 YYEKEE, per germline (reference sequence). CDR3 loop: CASSLVGTSGRIEQFF. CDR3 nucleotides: TGTGCCAGCAGCTTGGTCGGGACTAGCGGGAGGATTGAGCAGTTCTTC. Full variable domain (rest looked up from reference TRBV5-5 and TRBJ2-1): DAGVTQSPTHLIKTRGQQVTLRCSPISGHKSVSWYQQVLGQGPQFIFQYYEKEERGRGNFPDRFSARQFPNYSSELNVNALLLGDSALYLCASSLVGTSGRIEQFFGPGTRLTVL.

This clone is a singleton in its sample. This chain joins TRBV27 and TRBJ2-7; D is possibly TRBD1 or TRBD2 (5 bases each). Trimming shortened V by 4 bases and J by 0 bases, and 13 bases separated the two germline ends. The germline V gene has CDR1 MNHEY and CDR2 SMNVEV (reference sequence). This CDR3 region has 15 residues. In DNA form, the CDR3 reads TGTGCCAGCAGTTCCCGGGACCCGGGCTCCTACGAGCAGTACTTC. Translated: CASSSRDPGSYEQYF.

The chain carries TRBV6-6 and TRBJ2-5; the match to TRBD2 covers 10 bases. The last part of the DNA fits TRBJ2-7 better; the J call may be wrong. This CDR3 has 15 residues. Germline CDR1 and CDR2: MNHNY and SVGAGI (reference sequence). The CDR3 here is CASSRGLADTYEQYF. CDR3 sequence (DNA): TGTGCCAGCAGCCGAGGACTAGCGGATACCTACGAGCAGTACTTC.

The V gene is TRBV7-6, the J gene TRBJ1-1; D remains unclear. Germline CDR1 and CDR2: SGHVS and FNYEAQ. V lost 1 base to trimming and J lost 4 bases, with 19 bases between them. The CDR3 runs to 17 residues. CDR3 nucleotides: TGTGCCAGCAGCTTAGTGGGAAAAGGCCCGATGAGCACTGAAGCTTTCTTT. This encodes CASSLVGKGPMSTEAFF.

CDR3: CASRSPRQGRETQYF. CDR3 DNA: TGTGCCAGCAGGTCACCCCGACAGGGAAGAGAGACCCAGTACTTC. The chain has TRBV11-2 and TRBJ2-5; the match to TRBD1 covers 7 bases. This CDR3 has 15 amino acids. The junction had 11 bases not matched to a gene; V was cut back by 6 bases and J by 4 bases. CDR1 is SGHAT, CDR2 FQNNGV, per germline.

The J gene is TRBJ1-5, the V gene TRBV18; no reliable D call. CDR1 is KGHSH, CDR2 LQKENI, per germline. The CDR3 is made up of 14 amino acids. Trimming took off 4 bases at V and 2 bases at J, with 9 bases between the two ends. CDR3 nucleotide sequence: TGTGCCAGCTCACTTGGTGGGGGCAATCAGCCCCAGCATTTT. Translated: CASSLGGGNQPQHF.

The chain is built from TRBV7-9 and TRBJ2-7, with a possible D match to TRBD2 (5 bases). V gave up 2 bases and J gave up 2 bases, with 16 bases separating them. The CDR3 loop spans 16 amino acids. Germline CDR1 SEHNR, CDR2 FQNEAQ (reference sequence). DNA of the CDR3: TGTGCCAGCAGCTTAACCCGGGAACAGCCAGCCTACGAGCAGTACTTC. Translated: CASSLTREQPAYEQYF. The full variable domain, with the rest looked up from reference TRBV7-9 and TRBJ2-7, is DTGVSQNPRHKITKRGQNVTFRCDPISEHNRLYWYRQTLGQGPEFLTYFQNEAQLEKSRLLSDRFSAERPKGSFSTLEIQRTEQGDSAMYLCASSLTREQPAYEQYFGPGTRLTVT.